A selection of T cell receptor beta chains follows, all from one sample in a study of identical twins. Each CDR3 protein is one row after TCRdb ran MiXCR on the 5' RACE reads. The table records hundreds of thousands of distinct CDR3 sequences, around 12% of them present only once. Separately, the same data were catalogued under a study of yellow fever vaccine responses in identical twins.

Sequenced: CD8+ T cells sorted from blood. The receptor set was obtained from a woman under 30 in good health. Both conserved end residues are part of each CDR3. Fields, in order: clone size, D gene, V gene, J gene, CDR3 DNA, CDR3 protein. D genes are given only for firm matches. For some rows the clone size is stated as once, few or many, or as a class when expanded; others skip it.

clone size: NA
D gene: TRBD2
V gene: TRBV7-7
J gene: TRBJ2-5
CDR3 DNA: TGTGCCAGCAGACCACTAGCGGGGAAAGGGGAGACCCAGTACTTC
CDR3 protein: CASRPLAGKGETQYF

clone size: NA
D gene: NA
V gene: TRBV4-1
J gene: TRBJ2-3
CDR3 DNA: TGCGCCAGCAGCTCCCCGGGACTTTCAATCGGAACAGATACGCAGTATTTT
CDR3 protein: CASSSPGLSIGTDTQYF

clone size: NA
D gene: NA
V gene: TRBV9
J gene: TRBJ1-5
CDR3 DNA: TGTGCCAGCAGCGTAGGTGCAGAGAATCAGCCCCAGCATTTT
CDR3 protein: CASSVGAENQPQHF

clone size: few
D gene: NA
V gene: TRBV27
J gene: TRBJ2-3
CDR3 DNA: TGTGCCAGCAGTTCTTCCTCCCAGAAGGGGCAGTATTTT
CDR3 protein: CASSSSSQKGQYF

clone size: few
D gene: NA
V gene: TRBV27
J gene: TRBJ2-1
CDR3 DNA: TGTGCCAGCAGTACAGAATACAATGAGCAGTTCTTC
CDR3 protein: CASSTEYNEQFF

clone size: few
D gene: NA
V gene: TRBV20-1
J gene: TRBJ2-7
CDR3 DNA: TGCAGTGCTACGCCCCCGGAGGGTAGATTGGTCGAGCAGTACTTC
CDR3 protein: CSATPPEGRLVEQYF

clone size: NA
D gene: NA
V gene: TRBV7-9
J gene: TRBJ1-2
CDR3 DNA: TGTGCCAGCTATAATGGGGGCAGCTATGGCTACACCTTC
CDR3 protein: CASYNGGSYGYTF

clone size: few
D gene: TRBD1
V gene: TRBV9
J gene: TRBJ2-1
CDR3 DNA: TGTGCCAGCAGCGTATCTCAACAGGGGGTGAATGAGCAGTTCTTC
CDR3 protein: CASSVSQQGVNEQFF

clone size: few
D gene: TRBD2
V gene: TRBV11-2
J gene: TRBJ2-1
CDR3 DNA: TGTGCCAGCAGCCGAATCGTCCCTAGCGGGACCGATGAGCAGTTCTTC
CDR3 protein: CASSRIVPSGTDEQFF

clone size: many
D gene: NA
V gene: TRBV12-3/TRBV12-4
J gene: TRBJ2-1
CDR3 DNA: TGTGCCAGCAGTTCGGGGGGCCAAGGGAATGAGCAGTTCTTC
CDR3 protein: CASSSGGQGNEQFF

clone size: few
D gene: TRBD2
V gene: TRBV2
J gene: TRBJ2-1
CDR3 DNA: TGTGCCAGCAGACCGACTAGCGGGGGCTACAATGAGCAGTTCTTC
CDR3 protein: CASRPTSGGYNEQFF

clone size: few
D gene: NA
V gene: TRBV19
J gene: TRBJ1-1
CDR3 DNA: TGTGCCAGTAGTATAATCGGTCACCCCACCCGGGGGGCTTTCTTT
CDR3 protein: CASSIIGHPTRGAFF

clone size: few
D gene: TRBD1
V gene: TRBV7-2
J gene: TRBJ2-1
CDR3 DNA: TGTGCCAGCAGCTTAGGTGGGACAGGCAAGTACAATGAGCAGTTCTTC
CDR3 protein: CASSLGGTGKYNEQFF

clone size: NA
D gene: NA
V gene: TRBV11-1
J gene: TRBJ2-5
CDR3 DNA: TGTGCCAGCAGCTCATTTATCGTCCCACCTAGCACAGTGGTTCCCCAGTACTTC
CDR3 protein: CASSSFIVPPSTVVPQYF

clone size: few
D gene: TRBD2
V gene: TRBV4-1
J gene: TRBJ2-1
CDR3 DNA: TGCGCCAGCAGCCAAGAGGATAGCGGGAGGGCCCTCAATGAGCAGTTCTTC
CDR3 protein: CASSQEDSGRALNEQFF

clone size: many
D gene: TRBD1
V gene: TRBV9
J gene: TRBJ1-5
CDR3 DNA: TGTGCCAGCAGCCGACAGGGGAATCAGCCCCAGCATTTT
CDR3 protein: CASSRQGNQPQHF

clone size: NA
D gene: NA
V gene: TRBV27
J gene: TRBJ1-4
CDR3 DNA: TGTGCCAGCAGTGACCTCACGTCTCCGACCCCCGAAAAACTGTTTTTT
CDR3 protein: CASSDLTSPTPEKLFF

clone size: NA
D gene: NA
V gene: TRBV21-1
J gene: TRBJ2-1
CDR3 DNA: TGTGCCAGCAGCAAAGTGAGGCGGGCCCGGCAGTTCTTC
CDR3 protein: CASSKVRRARQFF

clone size: few
D gene: NA
V gene: TRBV5-1
J gene: TRBJ1-1
CDR3 DNA: TGCGCCAGCAGCTTGAGGTCCCCAGGGAACACTGAAGCTTTCTTT
CDR3 protein: CASSLRSPGNTEAFF

clone size: NA
D gene: TRBD2
V gene: TRBV7-9
J gene: TRBJ2-5
CDR3 DNA: TGTGCCAGCAGGGATAGCGGGGAGAATCAAGAGACCCAGTACTTC
CDR3 protein: CASRDSGENQETQYF

clone size: many
D gene: NA
V gene: TRBV6-2/TRBV6-3
J gene: TRBJ2-1
CDR3 DNA: TGTGCCAGCAGCCTCGGGACCCGCAATGAGCAGTTCTTC
CDR3 protein: CASSLGTRNEQFF

clone size: NA
D gene: NA
V gene: TRBV7-8
J gene: TRBJ2-1
CDR3 DNA: TGTGCCAGCAGCGGCAGAGGGGCCAGCTCCTACAATGAGCAGTTCTTC
CDR3 protein: CASSGRGASSYNEQFF

clone size: many
D gene: TRBD2
V gene: TRBV20-1
J gene: TRBJ2-7
CDR3 DNA: TGCAGTGCTAGAGGCGGGAGTGAGTACGAGCAGTACTTC
CDR3 protein: CSARGGSEYEQYF

clone size: many
D gene: NA
V gene: TRBV12-3/TRBV12-4
J gene: TRBJ1-2
CDR3 DNA: TGTGCCAGCAGTTTTTTCGGCGGACCGTTTCATGGCTACACCTTC
CDR3 protein: CASSFFGGPFHGYTF

clone size: NA
D gene: TRBD1
V gene: TRBV10-2
J gene: TRBJ2-3
CDR3 DNA: TGCGCCACTAACCAGGGGGCTACAGATACGCAGTATTTT
CDR3 protein: CATNQGATDTQYF

clone size: few
D gene: TRBD2
V gene: TRBV9
J gene: TRBJ2-3
CDR3 DNA: TGTGCCAGCAGCATCCCCGCGAGCGGGAGGGTCACAGATACGCAGTATTTT
CDR3 protein: CASSIPASGRVTDTQYF

clone size: few
D gene: TRBD2
V gene: TRBV9
J gene: TRBJ2-1
CDR3 DNA: TGTGCCAGCAGCCCCCGGCTAGCGGGGGCCCTCGGGGAGCAGTTCTTC
CDR3 protein: CASSPRLAGALGEQFF

clone size: many
D gene: NA
V gene: TRBV15
J gene: TRBJ2-7
CDR3 DNA: TGTGCCACCAGCAGAGCGGAGCGGGACATAATCCACGAGCAGTACTTC
CDR3 protein: CATSRAERDIIHEQYF

clone size: NA
D gene: TRBD1
V gene: TRBV6-1
J gene: TRBJ2-3
CDR3 DNA: TGTGCCAGCAGTGATTGGGACAGAAACACAGATACGCAGTATTTT
CDR3 protein: CASSDWDRNTDTQYF

clone size: few
D gene: NA
V gene: TRBV6-5
J gene: TRBJ1-4
CDR3 DNA: TGTGCCAGCAGTTATGGGGGGGATCGACTGTTTTTT
CDR3 protein: CASSYGGDRLFF

clone size: few
D gene: NA
V gene: TRBV7-9
J gene: TRBJ1-2
CDR3 DNA: TGTGCCAGCAGCTACCTGACCCAATCGCGCGGCTACACCTTC
CDR3 protein: CASSYLTQSRGYTF

clone size: few
D gene: NA
V gene: TRBV6-6
J gene: TRBJ2-3
CDR3 DNA: TGTGCCAGCAGGGATCCCGACGGGGAGTATTTT
CDR3 protein: CASRDPDGEYF

clone size: NA
D gene: NA
V gene: TRBV10-1
J gene: TRBJ2-1
CDR3 DNA: TGCGCCAGCAGTGTCTCGGAGTACTACAATGAGCAGTTCTTC
CDR3 protein: CASSVSEYYNEQFF

clone size: NA
D gene: NA
V gene: TRBV29-1
J gene: TRBJ2-1
CDR3 DNA: TGCAGCGTTGAAGATCCAGGGGAGTCCTACAATGAGCAGTTCTTC
CDR3 protein: CSVEDPGESYNEQFF

clone size: few
D gene: TRBD2
V gene: TRBV20-1
J gene: TRBJ2-1
CDR3 DNA: TGCAGTGCTCGGGGACTAGCGGGCATAAATGAGCAGTTCTTC
CDR3 protein: CSARGLAGINEQFF

clone size: many
D gene: TRBD2
V gene: TRBV12-3/TRBV12-4
J gene: TRBJ2-3
CDR3 DNA: TGTGCCAGCAGTCGAGCGGGGGAGGCAGATACGCAGTATTTT
CDR3 protein: CASSRAGEADTQYF

clone size: NA
D gene: TRBD1
V gene: TRBV28
J gene: TRBJ2-5
CDR3 DNA: TGTGCCAGCAGTTTATTCACAGGGGGTGAGGAGACCCAGTACTTC
CDR3 protein: CASSLFTGGEETQYF

clone size: few
D gene: NA
V gene: TRBV5-1
J gene: TRBJ2-3
CDR3 DNA: TGCGCCAGCAGCTTAATCCTGTGGCTCCCAAACACAGATACGCAGTATTTT
CDR3 protein: CASSLILWLPNTDTQYF

clone size: many
D gene: NA
V gene: TRBV9
J gene: TRBJ1-1
CDR3 DNA: TGTGCCAGCAGCGTAGGTGGTGCTGGTGAAGCTTTCTTT
CDR3 protein: CASSVGGAGEAFF

clone size: many
D gene: TRBD2
V gene: TRBV3-1
J gene: TRBJ2-5
CDR3 DNA: TGTGCCAGCAGTCAGGCTAGCGGGGGGGCGGAGACCCAGTACTTC
CDR3 protein: CASSQASGGAETQYF

clone size: few
D gene: NA
V gene: TRBV21-1
J gene: TRBJ2-6
CDR3 DNA: TGTGCCAGCAGCAAAGGTCGGGGGGTGATCTCTGGGGCCAACGTCCTGACTTTC
CDR3 protein: CASSKGRGVISGANVLTF

clone size: many
D gene: NA
V gene: TRBV7-8
J gene: TRBJ2-2
CDR3 DNA: TGTGCCAGCAGCTTAGCTGGGTACGCCACCGGGGAGCTGTTTTTT
CDR3 protein: CASSLAGYATGELFF

clone size: NA
D gene: NA
V gene: TRBV28
J gene: TRBJ1-1
CDR3 DNA: TGTGCCAGCAGTTTATTCGGGAGGGCGACGACTTCGGGCACTGAAGCTTTCTTT
CDR3 protein: CASSLFGRATTSGTEAFF

clone size: few
D gene: NA
V gene: TRBV7-3
J gene: TRBJ2-3
CDR3 DNA: TGTGCCAGCAGCAACAGCCTAGGTTTGGCAGATACGCAGTATTTT
CDR3 protein: CASSNSLGLADTQYF

clone size: few
D gene: NA
V gene: TRBV15
J gene: TRBJ1-2
CDR3 DNA: TGTGCCACCAGGAGGGACAAGGGACTCCCTGGCTACACCTTC
CDR3 protein: CATRRDKGLPGYTF

clone size: few
D gene: TRBD2
V gene: TRBV7-9
J gene: TRBJ2-1
CDR3 DNA: TGTGCCAGCGGGACCAGCGGGGGGGCCATTTCGGTCAATGAGCCGTTCTTC
CDR3 protein: CASGTSGGAISVNEPFF